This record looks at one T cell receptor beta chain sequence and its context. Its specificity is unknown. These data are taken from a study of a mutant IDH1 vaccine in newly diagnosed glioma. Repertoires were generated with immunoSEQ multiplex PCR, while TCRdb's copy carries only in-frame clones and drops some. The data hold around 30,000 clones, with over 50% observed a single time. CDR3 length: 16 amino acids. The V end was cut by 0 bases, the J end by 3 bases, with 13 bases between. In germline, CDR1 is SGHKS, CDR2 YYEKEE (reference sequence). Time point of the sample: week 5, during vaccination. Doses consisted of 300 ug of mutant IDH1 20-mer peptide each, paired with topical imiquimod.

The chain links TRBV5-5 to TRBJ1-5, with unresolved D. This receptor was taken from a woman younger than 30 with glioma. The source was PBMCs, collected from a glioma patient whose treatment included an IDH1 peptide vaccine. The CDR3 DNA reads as TGTGCCAGCAGCTTGGCCGGCGGGCAGGTCAATCAGCCCCAGCATTTT. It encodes CASSLAGGQVNQPQHF.